This T cell receptor beta chain was captured by sequencing in a study of blood T cell repertoires in COVID-19. CDR3 length: 15 amino acids. The germline V gene has CDR1 SNHLY and CDR2 FYNNEI. Losses at the gene ends were 3 bases for V and 2 bases for J; bases not matched to a gene: 0. Clones were read by immunoSEQ multiplex PCR, and TCRdb kept only the in-frame ones, dropping some. The sample holds roughly 120,000 clones, 80% to 90% seen once. This clonotype was sampled from a man aged 40-49 years with acute or convalescent COVID-19. This rearrangement joins TRBV2 to TRBJ2-1; 11 bases align to TRBD1. Material: peripheral blood. The CDR3 coding sequence is TGTGCCAGCAGTGAGGGACAGGGGGCCTACAATGAGCAGTTCTTC. This codes for CASSEGQGAYNEQFF.